This TCR beta chain was sequenced during a study of shared clonotypes between healthy human individuals. Some clones are missing from TCRdb's copy, which holds only in-frame ones; the method was immunoSEQ multiplex PCR. The table has roughly 2,000,000 clones, about 94% seen once. Worth noting for this clone: What it binds is unknown.

The length of the CDR3 is 17 residues. The germline CDR1 and CDR2 sequences are SGDLS and YYNGEE. With V trimmed by 1 base and J by 3 bases, 6 bases remained unmatched. Naive CD8 isolation took CD45RO-negative cells positively selected for CCR7 and excluded terminally differentiated effector memory CD45RA+ cells. General observations from the study: A generally larger estimated richness was seen in naive subsets than in memory subsets.

This rearrangement joins TRBV9 to TRBJ2-1, with 11 bases fitting TRBD2. Sequencing was carried out using naive CD8+ T cells sorted from blood. The TCR sequence derives from a man aged 18-30 years in good health. CDR3 loop: CASSVPHSGRDYNEQFF. In nucleotides, the CDR3 is TGTGCCAGCAGCGTACCTCATAGCGGGAGGGACTACAATGAGCAGTTCTTC. The variable domain in full, completed from reference TRBV9 and TRBJ2-1, reads DSGVTQTPKHLITATGQRVTLRCSPRSGDLSVYWYQQSLDQGLQFLIQYYNGEERAKGNILERFSAQQFPDLHSELNLSSLELGDSALYFCASSVPHSGRDYNEQFFGPGTRLTVL.